This T cell receptor (beta chain) was obtained from a study of T cells after yellow fever vaccination (dated by TCRdb to 2018 to 2020). For context, the study as a whole: The SMART-Seq v4 Ultra Low Input RNA kit was used to prepare libraries from fractions with low cell numbers. Blood samples were taken at several timepoints before and after primary and secondary immunization, and bulk PBMC replicates and cell subsets were isolated. The cohort comprised two healthy male donors, one aged 18 to 29 and one aged 30 to 39 years. Bulk TCR alpha and beta repertoires were sequenced longitudinally to track T-cell clones before and after primary and booster YFV17D yellow fever vaccination.

The germline V gene yields MNHEY for CDR1 and SVGEGT for CDR2. The CDR3 numbers 16 residues from cysteine through phenylalanine. This entry keeps only the CDR3 DNA: 48 bases, framed from base 1. The junction shows trimming of 0 bases on V and 14 bases on J, plus 20 bases between the germline ends. This clonotype has only a few counts. No antigen is known for it. It has no much larger one-base neighbor in the sample; base qualities were not kept. Study-level results and caveats: Only two donors were included in the study, so the extent to which the findings can be generalized is limited. A small fraction of clonotypes appeared in both the CD4 and CD8 compartments, likely as a result of convergent recombination. Compared with the primary T-cell response, the secondary T-cell response was weaker but faster, peaking on day 5 rather than day 15. FACS-sorted repertoires could contain abundant contaminating clonotypes from the bulk population, so computational filtering was required. Most clones expanded after primary vaccination (around 97% of CD4 and around nine tenths of CD8) were re-detected after the booster, suggesting that broad memory maintenance occurred.

The treatment or condition tag for this specimen amounts to: live attenuated yellow fever vaccine strain. At each blood-draw timepoint, two biological replicates of bulk PBMCs were obtained. A standard Ficoll-Paque protocol was used to isolate PBMCs from peripheral blood. RNA was extracted with TriZol from bulk PBMCs, CD4 and CD8 fractions, and dextramer-positive and dextramer-negative fractions. Sequencing took place on an Illumina NovaSeq 6000. TCR cDNA was synthesized by 5'RACE template switching, which introduced a universal primer site and unique molecular identifiers. cDNA synthesis was primed from both the TCR alpha and TCR beta constant segments. Two PCR steps were used to amplify libraries, with sample barcodes and sequencing adapters being added in the second step. Sequencing of libraries was performed on Illumina HiSeq 2500 (2x100 bp) or NovaSeq (2x150 bp). Regarding the original processing steps: MIGEC was used to demultiplex reads and collapse the reads into UMI consensus sequences, and MiXCR was used for V(D)J alignment. Vaccine-responding clonotypes were defined with edgeR using replicate PBMC samples, requiring FDR below 0.01 and a log2 fold change above 5 up to day 15. Each bulk clonotype received a CD4 or CD8 identity based on whether the sequenced CD4 or CD8 repertoire contained that clonotype at higher abundance. In-frame beta chains were kept once TCRdb had trimmed the public reads at Q25 with fastp and called clones with MiXCR. A single entry per CDR3 protein holds the most common genes and DNA from its merged rows. The V and J calls, along with clone size, are taken from TCRdb and not from the paper's own processing. In this sample the table shows 400,000 or so distinct CDR3 sequences, 18% of which occur a single time. Clones ranked in the top ten supply roughly a sixth of the sample.

Sequencing used PBMCs, obtained before the yellow fever booster vaccination. This sequence originates from a man aged 18 to 29 who received the YFV17D yellow fever vaccine. The V and J genes are TRBV6-2 or TRBV6-3 and TRBJ1-6; the D gene is unclear. The nucleotides are TGTGCCAGCAGTTACTCGAGACCCGGAGGCAAGGAATCCCTCCACTTT. It translates to CASSYSRPGGKESLHF.